This T cell receptor (beta chain) comes out of a study of blood T cell repertoires in COVID-19. The wider study: Samples taken during acute and convalescent COVID-19 were collected in the United States, Italy and Spain.

Original analysis: Estimates of nucleated cell counts were drawn from the amplification of reference gene primers. Clones were read by immunoSEQ multiplex PCR, and TCRdb kept only the in-frame ones, dropping some. That table gives V, J and clone size, and the DNA gave D and trimming. The data contain about 250,000 clones, approximately 86% of them singletons. The CDR3 loop spans 13 amino acids. V was pared by 0 bases and J by 7 bases, with 7 bases between. Per germline, CDR1 MNHNY and CDR2 SVGAGI (reference sequence). The sequencing input was peripheral blood. The clonotype originates from a human donor in a cohort sampled during active COVID-19. V usage is TRBV6-6 and J usage is TRBJ2-1; D is uncertain. Here the CDR3 reads CASSYSSGNEQFF. CDR3 DNA sequence: TGTGCCAGCAGTTACTCGTCCGGGAATGAGCAGTTCTTC.